This T cell receptor (beta chain) was retrieved from a study of cytomegalovirus exposure and HLA in healthy donors (dated by TCRdb to 2015 to 2018). For the wider study: An earlier analysis of roughly 570 of the donors reported approximately 300 Gb of sequence data and 117 million unique TCR beta sequences obtained from roughly 180 million T cells. A handful of DR-DQ haplotypes were handled as single units for association and clustering because linkage in the cohort was strong. An earlier analysis of 450 to 750 of the donors used high-throughput TCR beta sequencing to judge whether each TCR beta V gene segment behaved as functional or pseudogenic. To predict cytomegalovirus infection status, the study brought together high-throughput TCR immunosequencing, statistical association of individual TCRs with disease status, and machine learning. Of the approximately 400 genotyped donors, roughly 85% fell in the genetic ancestry cluster associated with self-reported Caucasian donors. Among some 410 genotyped donors of the cohort, an average of roughly 240,000 unique TCR beta nucleotide sequences were sequenced per donor, roughly 18% of them non-productive. To study patterns of TCR occurrence, a later analysis re-analyzed previously published TCR beta repertoires from under 750 donors and added high-resolution HLA genotyping. HLA typing covered class I and class II loci at four-digit resolution. In addition to the first cohort of approximately 650 subjects, a separate validation cohort of approximately 130 different subjects was used. A later genetic analysis used genome-wide SNP genotypes for about three fifths of the 666 donors, treating that subset as a discovery cohort. An early release that covered roughly 600 HLA-typed donors contained around 300 gigabases of sequencing data and 65 million to 100 million unique TCR sequences. The number of typed donors differed by locus: about 620-640 for A, B, C, DRB1 and DQB1; 522 for DQA1; around 610 for DPA1; and some 470 for DPB1. All discovery cohort repertoires had been generated using a single sequencing platform. The later analysis used no new phenotypic data to find candidate immune exposures, relying instead on TCR beta sequences and their occurrence across donors. Using immunosequencing, the study profiled T cell repertoires from 550 to 750 subjects and related those repertoires to cytomegalovirus serostatus. Donor age, sex, ethnicity and CMV serostatus were collected together with the repertoire data. The aim of the study was to test whether cataloging public T cell receptors could identify signatures of past pathogen exposure.

Libraries came from the immunoSEQ multiplex PCR assay. For the multiplex PCR, a mixture combining 60 forward primers for TCR Vbeta segments and 13 reverse primers for TCR Jbeta segments was used. The CDR3 region of rearranged TCR beta genes was amplified from genomic DNA by a multiplex PCR assay. The amplified TCR beta libraries were sequenced on the Illumina HiSeq System as 87-base-pair reads. Processing in the source paper ran as follows. A later analysis tallied 70 million to 100 million unique TCR beta chains across the 666 repertoires, and about 10 million of those chains were shared by two or more donors. Raw reads were error-corrected and collapsed into unique sequences by a nearest-neighbor algorithm in which closely related sequences were merged to remove PCR and sequencing errors. To assign V, D and J gene segments, CDR3 sequences were aligned to IMGT reference sequences. Each retained sequence needed at least a six-nucleotide match to both a V gene segment and a J gene segment. Rearrangements were classified as productive when the CDR3 lacked stop codons and remained in frame with V and J, and all other rearrangements were classified as non-productive. CDR3 was defined according to IMGT convention as the region running from the second conserved V-encoded cysteine to the conserved J-encoded phenylalanine. The earlier analysis of 500 to 650 of the donors excluded any sequence lacking an unambiguous match to a single V gene segment. In an earlier analysis of several hundred of the donors, V segments were called functional above 56.7% productive rearrangements and were called segregating when the between-donor standard deviation exceeded 5%. A statistical classification framework was built to diagnose cytomegalovirus status from the catalog of TCR beta chain sequences. In a later analysis, TCR nucleotide sequences were compared against IMGT/GENE-DB human TR gene sequences so that V and J genes could be assigned. In a later analysis, CDR3 sequences and most-parsimonious VDJ recombination scenarios were assigned using the TCRdist pipeline. In a later analysis, each TCR beta chain was defined by its CDR3 amino acid sequence together with its V-gene family, and reads without a unique V-gene family were excluded. In a later analysis, fewer than 650 highly shared, low-generation-probability nucleotide sequences were removed to address suspected cross-contamination and a sequencing artifact. For each public chain, a later analysis derived a clonal expansion index from normalized ranks of inferred template counts within each repertoire. A later analysis computed generation probabilities with a VDJ recombination model fitted to out-of-frame rearrangements, and checked the results against IGoR. A later analysis scored TCR-TCR, TCR-HLA and TCR-CMV co-occurrence with hypergeometric tests, applying a repertoire-size bias correction to TCR pairs. To estimate false discovery rates, a later analysis permuted the HLA or CMV assignments 20 times. A later analysis grouped co-occurring TCRs with DBSCAN, adding TCRdist sequence similarity when clustering within HLA-allele-positive subsets. Repertoires with fewer than 30,000 or more than 120,000 public chains, plus five repertoires with anomalous nucleotide sharing, were excluded from co-occurrence clustering. TCRdb provides this immuneACCESS table in a form limited to in-frame rearrangements. Some clones are lacking; in checked studies, under half of them reflect an unresolved V gene, and why the rest are absent is not known. V and J calls and clone size are given by that table; D and trimming were obtained from the DNA. Across this sample there are under 140,000 clones, with 75% to 90% seen only once. The top ten constitute about 1.8% of the sample.

In total, just over 650 healthy bone marrow donors made up the cohort. At the time of sampling, every cohort member was nominally healthy, though immune exposures that went unrecorded were likely present. The donor tested CMV seronegative, placing the donor among the 350 to 400 seronegative members of the cohort. Each donor provided a peripheral blood sample, and peripheral blood mononuclear cells were used for TCR beta sequencing. The Qiagen DNeasy Blood Extraction Kit was used to extract genomic DNA from the blood cell samples. The CDR3 starts with the cysteine, ends with the phenylalanine, and has 17 residues. Only the CDR3 DNA is retained, 51 bases long and in frame from the first base. Germline trimming: 1 base from V, 7 bases from J; junction bases outside gene matches: 9. CDR1 is given as SGHDT and CDR2 as YYEEEE, both from the germline V gene. Here is what the overall study found, with its caveats: According to a later genetic analysis, donors in an Asian-associated ancestry cluster had fewer N-insertions in productive TCRs than the approximately 700-donor mean. HLA typing was unavailable for some donors at each locus, so association tests used only the typed subset. According to a later analysis, most CMV-associated TCR beta chains appeared to be HLA-restricted, and the HLA associations seemed to be driven largely by CMV exposure. At a false discovery rate of 0.05, a later analysis linked 15,000 to 20,000 TCR beta sequences to specific HLA alleles. In vitro tests confirmed that a few of the cytomegalovirus-associated TCR beta chains recognize cytomegalovirus antigens. In an earlier analysis of 587 of the donors, most TCR beta V segments were observed in productive rearrangements about 87% or about 30% of the time, broadly matching IMGT annotations. Roughly uniform sequencing depth across donors was assumed in presence/absence analyses, although this assumption may not hold. In both the original and validation cohorts, the classifier was reported to diagnose cytomegalovirus status with high specificity and sensitivity. While some public TCRs were present in many individuals, most TCR sequences turned up only very rarely across donors. In a later analysis, TCR association rates were found to vary across HLA loci, with the most associated TCRs seen for DRB1 alleles and the fewest for HLA-C alleles. A further reported finding was that TCR beta sequences accurately predicted the HLA-A and HLA-B alleles for most subjects in the first cohort. Some IMGT-functional V segments, including TRBV6-2 and TRBV6-3, could not be distinguished by the 87-base-pair reads and were therefore excluded. This cohort had only TCR beta chains sequenced, and the lack of alpha or paired-chain data limited which features could be detected. The only immune exposure information available for the cohort was CMV serostatus. Several of the top co-occurrence clusters appeared to be linked to parvovirus B19, influenza, CMV and Epstein-Barr virus, according to a later analysis. In a later analysis, HLA-associated TCR beta chains were found to be more clonally expanded and to have lower generation probabilities than equally common non-associated chains. V-gene and J-gene trimming of TCR beta chains was associated with a missense DCLRE1C variant in a later genetic analysis, and the association was replicated in an independent cohort. A cluster of highly shared sequence variants was judged likely to be a technical artifact of the sequencing pipeline. According to the authors, the approach could potentially be generalized to other disease states and immunological phenotypes. The study listed approximately 150 TCR beta chains as associated with cytomegalovirus. When HLA alleles, especially DR and DQ, strongly co-occurred, attributing TCR associations to individual alleles was difficult. Because counts were too low, approximately 15 rarely observed V segments, including chromosome 9 orphons, were excluded from the earlier analysis of around 590 of the donors. Correlated functional status among segregating V segments might be attributable to linkage disequilibrium, but an unknown experimental factor could not be ruled out.

Only a few counts were recorded for this clone. What antigen it recognizes has not been identified. Base qualities are not recorded, but no much larger clone differs from it by a single base. The sequence came from a man aged 35 to 55 in good health and CMV-seronegative. The chain uses TRBV5-6 and TRBJ1-5; 12 nucleotides in the junction match TRBD1. Sequences were obtained from PBMCs. The base sequence is TGTGCCAGCAGCTTGTATAGGGGACAGGGGGCAGGGCAGCCCCAGCATTTT. Translated, it reads CASSLYRGQGAGQPQHF.